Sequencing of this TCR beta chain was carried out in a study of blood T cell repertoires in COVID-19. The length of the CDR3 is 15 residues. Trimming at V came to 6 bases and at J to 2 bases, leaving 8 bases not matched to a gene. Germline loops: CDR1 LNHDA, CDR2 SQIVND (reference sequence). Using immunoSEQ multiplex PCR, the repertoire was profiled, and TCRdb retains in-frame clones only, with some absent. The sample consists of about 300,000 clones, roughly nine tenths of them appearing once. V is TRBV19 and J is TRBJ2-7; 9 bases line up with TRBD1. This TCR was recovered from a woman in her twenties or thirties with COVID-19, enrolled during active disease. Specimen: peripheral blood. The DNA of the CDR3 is TGTGCCAGTAGCATGCTGGACAGGGGACCCTACGAGCAGTACTTC. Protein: CASSMLDRGPYEQYF.